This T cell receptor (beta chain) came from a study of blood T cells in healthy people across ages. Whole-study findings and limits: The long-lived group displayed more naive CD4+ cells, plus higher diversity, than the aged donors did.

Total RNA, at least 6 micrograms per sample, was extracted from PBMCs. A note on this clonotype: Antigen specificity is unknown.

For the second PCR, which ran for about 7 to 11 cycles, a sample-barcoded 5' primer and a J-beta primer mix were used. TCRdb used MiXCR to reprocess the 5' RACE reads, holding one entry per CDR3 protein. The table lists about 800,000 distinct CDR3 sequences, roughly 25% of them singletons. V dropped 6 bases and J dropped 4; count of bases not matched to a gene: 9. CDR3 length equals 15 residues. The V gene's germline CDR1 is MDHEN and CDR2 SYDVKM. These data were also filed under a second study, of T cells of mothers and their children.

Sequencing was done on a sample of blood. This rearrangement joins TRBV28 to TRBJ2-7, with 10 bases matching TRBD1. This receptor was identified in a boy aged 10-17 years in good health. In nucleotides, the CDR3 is TGTGCCAGCAGCATACCCGGGACAGGGGTGTACGAGCAGTACTTC. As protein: CASSIPGTGVYEQYF.